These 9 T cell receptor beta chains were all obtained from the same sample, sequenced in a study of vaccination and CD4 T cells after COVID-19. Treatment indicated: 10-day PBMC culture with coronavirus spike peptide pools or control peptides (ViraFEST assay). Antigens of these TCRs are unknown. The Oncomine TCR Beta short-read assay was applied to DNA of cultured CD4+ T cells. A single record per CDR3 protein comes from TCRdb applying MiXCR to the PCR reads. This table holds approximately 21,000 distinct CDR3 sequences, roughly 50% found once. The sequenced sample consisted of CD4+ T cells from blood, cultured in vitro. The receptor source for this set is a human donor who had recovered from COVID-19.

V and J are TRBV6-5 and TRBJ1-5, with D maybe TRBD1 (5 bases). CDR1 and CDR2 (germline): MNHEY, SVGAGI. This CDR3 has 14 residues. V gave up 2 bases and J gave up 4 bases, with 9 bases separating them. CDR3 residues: CASSYRQGNQPQHF. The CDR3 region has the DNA TGTGCCAGCAGTTACCGGCAGGGAAATCAGCCCCAGCATTTT.

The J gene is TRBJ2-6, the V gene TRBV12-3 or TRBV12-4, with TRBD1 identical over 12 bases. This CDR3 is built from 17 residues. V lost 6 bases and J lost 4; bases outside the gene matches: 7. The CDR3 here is CASRPGQGARGANVLTF. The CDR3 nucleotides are TGTGCCAGCAGGCCGGGACAGGGGGCGCGAGGGGCCAACGTCCTGACTTTC.

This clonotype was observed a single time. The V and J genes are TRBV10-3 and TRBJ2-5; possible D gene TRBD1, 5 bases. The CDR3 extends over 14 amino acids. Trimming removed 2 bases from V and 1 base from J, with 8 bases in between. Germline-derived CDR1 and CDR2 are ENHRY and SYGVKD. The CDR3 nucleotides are TGTGCCATCAGTGAGCGACAGTTCCAAGAGACCCAGTACTTC. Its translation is CAISERQFQETQYF.

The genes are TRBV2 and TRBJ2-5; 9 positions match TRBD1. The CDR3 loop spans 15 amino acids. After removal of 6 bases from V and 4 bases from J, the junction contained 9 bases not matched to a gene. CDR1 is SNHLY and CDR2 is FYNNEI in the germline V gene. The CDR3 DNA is TGTGCCAGCAGAAACAGGGGGCAATTTGGAGAGACCCAGTACTTC. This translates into CASRNRGQFGETQYF.

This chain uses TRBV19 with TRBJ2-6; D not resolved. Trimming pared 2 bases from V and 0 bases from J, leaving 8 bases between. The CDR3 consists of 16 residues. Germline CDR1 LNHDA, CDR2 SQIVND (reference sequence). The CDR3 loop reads CASSIRPSSGANVLTF. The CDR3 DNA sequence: TGTGCCAGTAGTATAAGGCCTAGCTCTGGGGCCAACGTCCTGACTTTC.

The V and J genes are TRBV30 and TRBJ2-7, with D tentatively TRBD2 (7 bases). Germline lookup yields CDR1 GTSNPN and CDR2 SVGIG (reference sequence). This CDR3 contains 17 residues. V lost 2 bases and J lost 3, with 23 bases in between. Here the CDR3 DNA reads TGTGCCTGGAGTTTAAGCGGGGACAACTCCCTATACTACGAGCAGTACTTC. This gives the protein CAWSLSGDNSLYYEQYF.

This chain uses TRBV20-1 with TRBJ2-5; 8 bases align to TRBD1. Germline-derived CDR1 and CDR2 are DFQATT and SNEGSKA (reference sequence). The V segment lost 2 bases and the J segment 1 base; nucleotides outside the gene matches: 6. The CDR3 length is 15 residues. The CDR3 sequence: CSARIHRGIQETQYF. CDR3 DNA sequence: TGCAGTGCTAGAATTCACAGGGGGATCCAAGAGACCCAGTACTTC.

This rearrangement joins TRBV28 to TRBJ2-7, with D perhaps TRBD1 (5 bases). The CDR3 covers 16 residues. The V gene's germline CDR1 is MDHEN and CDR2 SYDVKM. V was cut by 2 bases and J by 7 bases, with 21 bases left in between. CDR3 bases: TGTGCCAGCAGTTTACCGGGTCAGGGCCGTCTCGGGGAGCAGTACTTC. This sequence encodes CASSLPGQGRLGEQYF. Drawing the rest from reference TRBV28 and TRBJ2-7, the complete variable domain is DVKVTQSSRYLVKRTGEKVFLECVQDMDHENMFWYRQDPGLGLRLIYFSYDVKMKEKGDIPEGYSVSREKKERFSLILESASTNQTSMYLCASSLPGQGRLGEQYFGPGTRLTVT.

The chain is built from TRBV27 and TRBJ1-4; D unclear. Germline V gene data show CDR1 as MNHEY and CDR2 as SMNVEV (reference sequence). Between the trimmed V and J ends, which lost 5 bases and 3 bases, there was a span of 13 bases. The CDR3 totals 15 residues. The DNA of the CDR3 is TGTGCCAGCAGTCCCTGGGCAGGACCTAATGAAAAACTGTTTTTT. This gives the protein CASSPWAGPNEKLFF.